This TCR beta chain was sequenced in a study of blood T cell repertoires in COVID-19. The junction had 7 bases not matched to a gene; V was cut back by 4 bases and J by 7 bases. Looked up from germline, CDR1 is SGHRS and CDR2 is YFSETQ. CDR3 size: 13 residues. As originally analysed: How many nucleated cells were present was estimated from reference gene primer amplification. Sequencing used immunoSEQ multiplex PCR; TCRdb keeps in-frame clones, though not all of them. That table furnishes V, J and clone size, whereas the DNA furnished D and trimming. The profile shows some 170,000 clones, 90% of them singletons.

This receptor was obtained from a man aged 55-75 years with active or convalescent COVID-19. The specimen was peripheral blood. V gene TRBV5-1 combines with J gene TRBJ1-1, with 7 bases fitting TRBD1. The CDR3 bases are TGCGCCAGCAGCATGGACAGGCAGGTTGAAGCTTTCTTT. The encoded protein is CASSMDRQVEAFF.